The 18 T cell receptor beta chains below come from one sample, sequenced in a study of blood T cell repertoires in COVID-19. Measured with immunoSEQ multiplex PCR; TCRdb has only the in-frame clones, and not every one. The sample carries 150,000 to 200,000 clones, 75% to 90% recorded once. Sequences were obtained from PBMCs or T cells enriched from blood (not recorded which). The receptor source for this set is a man aged 70-80 years who had been exposed to COVID-19.

The chain couples TRBV3-1 (or the pseudogene TRBV3-2) to TRBJ2-5, with D possibly matching TRBD2 (6 bases). The germline V and J ends were trimmed by 0 bases and 7 bases, with 9 bases remaining between them. The CDR3 loop spans 13 amino acids. Looked up from germline, CDR1 is LGHDT and CDR2 is YNNKEL (reference sequence). Written as DNA, the CDR3 is TGTGCCAGCAGCCAAGATAACGGGGGGACCCAGTACTTC. It translates to CASSQDNGGTQYF.

This clone appeared a single time. The chain joins TRBV2 to TRBJ2-1; TRBD2 matches at 11 bases. Germline-derived CDR1 and CDR2 are SNHLY and FYNNEI. Trimming removed 7 bases from V and 0 bases from J; junction bases left unmatched: 5. CDR3 size: 16 residues. The DNA for the CDR3 is TGTGCCAGCACTCCTAGCGGGGGGAGCTCCTACAATGAGCAGTTCTTC. Translated, it gives CASTPSGGSSYNEQFF. Variable domain in full (rest from reference TRBV2 and TRBJ2-1): EPEVTQTPSHQVTQMGQEVILRCVPISNHLYFYWYRQILGQKVEFLVSFYNNEISEKSEIFDDQFSVERPDGSNFTLKIRSTKLEDSAMYFCASTPSGGSSYNEQFFGPGTRLTVL.

The chain couples TRBV27 to TRBJ2-6; TRBD2 is a possible D gene (5 bases). Per germline, CDR1 MNHEY and CDR2 SMNVEV (reference sequence). The length of the CDR3 is 16 residues. Trimming pared 6 bases from V and 0 bases from J, leaving 12 bases between. Written as DNA, the CDR3 is TGTGCCAGCAGCCGGACTCCTAGCTCTGGGGCCAACGTCCTGACTTTC. Translation gives CASSRTPSSGANVLTF.

The genes are TRBV19 and TRBJ2-1; TRBD2 aligns across 11 bases. This CDR3 has 16 residues. Trimming cost V 5 bases and J 4 bases; bases outside gene matches: 7. Germline V gene sequence: CDR1 LNHDA, CDR2 SQIVND (reference sequence). This CDR3 is CASSPAGTSGYNEQFF. CDR3 bases: TGTGCCAGTAGTCCGGCTGGGACTAGCGGTTACAATGAGCAGTTCTTC.

The CDR3 DNA follows: TGTGCCAGCAGTGAAATCGGGGGGAGTACAAATGAGCAGTTCTTC. This sequence encodes CASSEIGGSTNEQFF. The V call is TRBV6-1, the J call TRBJ2-1, with 7 nucleotides matching TRBD2. The CDR3 is 15 amino acids. CDR1 MNHNS and CDR2 SASEGT come from the germline V gene. The V segment lost 2 bases and the J segment 7 bases; nucleotides outside the gene matches: 8.

This clone appeared once. This sequence joins TRBV27 and TRBJ1-2; TRBD1 might be the D (5 bases). V was trimmed by 5 bases and J by 5 bases, leaving 12 bases between them. This CDR3 is built from 13 residues. CDR1 is MNHEY, CDR2 SMNVEV, per germline (reference sequence). CDR3 region: CASSGNGGYGYTF. As DNA, the CDR3 is TGTGCCAGCAGTGGCAATGGGGGGTATGGCTACACCTTC.

The chain links TRBV7-3 to TRBJ2-5; 7 positions match TRBD2. Germline V gives CDR1 SGHTA, CDR2 FQGTGA. V lost 2 bases to trimming and J lost 1 base; unmatched junction nucleotides: 4. CDR3 length equals 15 residues. The CDR3 bases are TGTGCCAGCAGCTTATTGACGGGGGGCCAAGAGACCCAGTACTTC. Encoded protein: CASSLLTGGQETQYF.

This sequence joins TRBV5-1 and TRBJ2-3, with 12 bases matching TRBD1. With V trimmed by 9 bases and J by 4 bases, 9 bases remained unmatched. The germline V gene encodes CDR1 SGHRS and CDR2 YFSETQ. The CDR3 has 15 amino acids. CDR3 loop: CATTTGTGGPDTQYF. CDR3 DNA: TGCGCCACTACCACCGGGACAGGGGGCCCAGATACGCAGTATTTT.

This clone was recorded a few times. This chain uses TRBV19 with TRBJ1-2, with D unclear. The CDR3 loop spans 14 amino acids. The germline V gene has CDR1 LNHDA and CDR2 SQIVND (reference sequence). With 2 bases removed from V and 4 bases from J, the gap between germline ends came to 11 bases. The CDR3 sequence is CASSILAAGYGYTF. CDR3 nucleotide sequence: TGTGCCAGTAGTATATTGGCGGCCGGCTATGGCTACACCTTC.

CDR3 loop: CASSQSARGSYEQYF. In nucleotides, the CDR3 is TGTGCCAGCAGCCAATCGGCCAGGGGTTCCTACGAGCAGTACTTC. The V call is TRBV16, the J call TRBJ2-7; the D gene is possibly TRBD1 (6 bases). Germline loops: CDR1 KGHSY, CDR2 FQNENV. Trimming removed 0 bases at V and 1 base at J, with 10 bases between. The CDR3 sequence is 15 residues long.

V gene TRBV29-1 combines with J gene TRBJ1-3, with D perhaps TRBD1 (5 bases). Germline V gene sequence: CDR1 SQVTM, CDR2 ANQGSEA. Trimming removed 4 bases from V and 3 bases from J, with 22 bases in between. This CDR3 contains 17 residues. CDR3 coding DNA: TGCAGCGTTGGAGGACCGAGGAGGGACGGCGTTGGAAACACCATATATTTT. Its protein product is CSVGGPRRDGVGNTIYF. The variable domain in full, completed from reference TRBV29-1 and TRBJ1-3, reads SAVISQKPSRDICQRGTSLTIQCQVDSQVTMMFWYRQQPGQSLTLIATANQGSEATYESGFVIDKFPISRPNLTFSTLTVSNMSPEDSSIYLCSVGGPRRDGVGNTIYFGEGSWLTVV.

This clone was recorded once. The rearrangement links TRBV29-1 to TRBJ2-2; TRBD1 aligns across 7 bases. Germline V gene lookup returns CDR1 SQVTM and CDR2 ANQGSEA. The CDR3 runs to 15 residues. Germline trimming cut 3 bases from V and 6 bases from J; bases unmatched to any gene: 10. This CDR3 is CSVDKGADSAGELFF. The CDR3 DNA is TGCAGCGTTGACAAGGGGGCCGATTCGGCCGGGGAGCTGTTTTTT.

The chain employs TRBV24-1 and TRBJ2-2; 9 bases map to TRBD1. The CDR3 sequence is 17 residues long. Trimming took 12 bases from V and 0 from J; bases not matched to a gene: 13. CDR1 is KGHDR and CDR2 is SFDVKD in the germline V gene. The CDR3 loop reads CAHALPGQGTNTGELFF. For the CDR3, the DNA is TGTGCCCACGCCTTGCCGGGACAGGGCACGAACACCGGGGAGCTGTTTTTT.

The J gene is TRBJ2-5, the V gene TRBV7-9, with no clear D. Germline V lookup: CDR1 SEHNR, CDR2 FQNEAQ (reference sequence). The V end was cut by 1 base, the J end by 1 base, with 7 bases between. This CDR3 is built from 14 residues. The CDR3 DNA follows: TGTGCCAGCAGCTTAGTAGCAGTCCAAGAGACCCAGTACTTC. Translated, it gives CASSLVAVQETQYF.

A note on this clone: The same CDR3 can be traced to other DNA sequences in this sample. The rearrangement links TRBV9 to TRBJ2-7; 7 bases are shared with TRBD2. Unmatched junction bases numbered 3, after V lost 0 bases and J lost 6 bases. The V gene's germline CDR1 is SGDLS and CDR2 YYNGEE. CDR3 length: 13 amino acids. CDR3 residues: CASSVGTSTEQYF. CDR3 nucleotide sequence: TGTGCCAGCAGCGTAGGGACTAGTACCGAGCAGTACTTC. The variable domain in full, completed from reference TRBV9 and TRBJ2-7, reads DSGVTQTPKHLITATGQRVTLRCSPRSGDLSVYWYQQSLDQGLQFLIQYYNGEERAKGNILERFSAQQFPDLHSELNLSSLELGDSALYFCASSVGTSTEQYFGPGTRLTVT.

The chain employs TRBV4-1 and TRBJ2-7; D is perhaps TRBD1 (6 bases). V was trimmed by 4 bases and J by 0 bases, leaving 13 bases between them. CDR1 MGHRA and CDR2 YSYEKL come from the germline V gene. The CDR3 totals 15 residues. The CDR3 loop reads CASSPRQGSSYEQYF. CDR3 in DNA: TGCGCCAGCAGCCCCCGGCAGGGGTCCTCCTACGAGCAGTACTTC.

The chain has TRBV6-5 and TRBJ1-5; D not resolved. The CDR3 is made up of 15 amino acids. The germline V gene encodes CDR1 MNHEY and CDR2 SVGAGI. V was pared by 8 bases and J by 0 bases, with 14 bases between. CDR3 nucleotide sequence: TGTGCCAGCGGTTGGAGGTCAGATAGCAATCAGCCCCAGCATTTT. Translated: CASGWRSDSNQPQHF.

The J gene is TRBJ1-1, the V gene TRBV5-8; no reliable D call. This CDR3 comprises 12 residues. V was cut by 0 bases and J by 11 bases, with 11 bases left in between. Germline V gene lookup returns CDR1 SGHTS and CDR2 YDEGEE. The CDR3 region is CASSLEVGEAFF. CDR3 nucleotides: TGTGCCAGCAGCTTGGAGGTTGGGGAGGCTTTCTTT.